This is a list of T cell receptor beta chains from one sample in a study of cytotoxic CD8 clonotypes in ibrutinib-treated CLL. Produced via immunoSEQ multiplex PCR; TCRdb's table is partial and in-frame only. Of some 130,000 clones listed, 70% to 90% are singletons. Sequences were derived from PBMCs, sampled after 24 months of ibrutinib treatment. These receptors were collected from a human donor with chronic lymphocytic leukemia. CDR3s include the opening cysteine and the closing phenylalanine or tryptophan. D genes are given only for firm matches. The size entry is marked missing in some rows and otherwise reads once, few, many or a size class.

D gene,clone size,J gene,V gene,CDR3 DNA,CDR3 protein
TRBD2,.,TRBJ2-1,TRBV4-1,TGCGCCAGCAGCCAAGGAAGAACTAGCGGGGCCAATGAGCAGTTCTTC,CASSQGRTSGANEQFF
.,.,TRBJ1-2,TRBV5-6,TGTGCCAGCAGTCTAAGGGGGTACGACTATGGCTACACCTTC,CASSLRGYDYGYTF
TRBD2,.,TRBJ2-1,TRBV9,TGTGCCAGCAGCGCTACCCTGCCGGGACTAGCTGTCAATGAGCAGTTCTTC,CASSATLPGLAVNEQFF
.,.,TRBJ1-4,TRBV7-9,TGTGCCAGCAGCTTAGTTACTAATGAAAAACTGTTTTTT,CASSLVTNEKLFF
TRBD1,once,TRBJ1-1,TRBV7-2,TGTGCCAGCAGCTTCCTACTGGGACAGGGGAACACTGAAGCTTTCTTT,CASSFLLGQGNTEAFF
TRBD2,.,TRBJ2-1,TRBV29-1,TGCAGCGTCACGGGGGGAAGCTCCTACAATGAGCAGTTCTTC,CSVTGGSSYNEQFF
TRBD2,few,TRBJ2-2,TRBV7-9,TGTGCCAGCAGGGGACTAGCGGCGAACACCGGGGAGCTGTTTTTT,CASRGLAANTGELFF
.,.,TRBJ2-5,TRBV20-1,TGCAGTGCCAAGAATCAAGAGACCCAGTACTTC,CSAKNQETQYF
TRBD2,.,TRBJ2-3,TRBV18,TGTGCCAGCTCACCAGGCCTAGCGGATTCCACCCTGAATACGCAGTATTTT,CASSPGLADSTLNTQYF
TRBD2,.,TRBJ2-1,TRBV19,TGTGCCAGTACGGAGGGACTAGTGAATGAGCAGTTCTTC,CASTEGLVNEQFF
TRBD2,.,TRBJ2-1,TRBV7-2,TGTGCCAGCAGCTCAACGGGGGGATACAATGAGCAGTTCTTC,CASSSTGGYNEQFF
.,.,TRBJ1-5,TRBV28,TGTGCCAGCAGAGATCGGGCTTATAGCAATCAGCCCCAGCATTTT,CASRDRAYSNQPQHF
TRBD2,.,TRBJ2-3,TRBV10-3,TGTGCCATCAGTGAGTCAGGTGCGGGAGGGCCATCAGATACGCAGTATTTT,CAISESGAGGPSDTQYF
.,.,TRBJ1-1,TRBV7-8,TGTGCCAGCAGCTTAGGGGGGACGGCGGGGACTGAAGCTTTCTTT,CASSLGGTAGTEAFF
.,.,TRBJ1-2,TRBV6-4,TGTGCCAGCAGTGAAACAGGAGTGTATGGCTACACCTTC,CASSETGVYGYTF
.,.,TRBJ2-1,TRBV2,TGTGCCAGCAGCGGGACCCCGAGCTCCTACAATGAGCAGTTCTTC,CASSGTPSSYNEQFF
.,.,TRBJ1-3,TRBV28,TGTGCCAGCAGTTCGCTAGGGGAAAACACCATATATTTT,CASSSLGENTIYF
TRBD2,.,TRBJ2-3,TRBV18,TGTGCCAGCTCACCACAACGCGGGGGGGCCTTCACAGATACGCAGTATTTT,CASSPQRGGAFTDTQYF
.,.,TRBJ2-5,TRBV28,TGTGCCAGCACGAAGGGGTTCTCTCGGACCCAGTACTTC,CASTKGFSRTQYF
TRBD1,few,TRBJ1-5,TRBV6-5,TGTGCCAGCAGGGGACAGGGAAATCAGCCCCAGCATTTT,CASRGQGNQPQHF
TRBD1,.,TRBJ2-5,TRBV28,TGTGCCAGCAGTTTACCGGGACAGGGTCTTCAAGAGACCCAGTACTTC,CASSLPGQGLQETQYF
.,.,TRBJ2-7,TRBV15,TGTGCCACCAGCAGAGATGGCACAGGTCTTTCCTACGAGCAGTACTTC,CATSRDGTGLSYEQYF
TRBD1,.,TRBJ1-4,TRBV4-2,TGTGCCAGCAGCCAGGACCGACAGGGGCTATATGAAAAACTGTTTTTT,CASSQDRQGLYEKLFF
TRBD1,.,TRBJ1-3,TRBV5-6,TGTGCCAGCAGCTTGGGACAGGGGTATGGAAACACCATATATTTT,CASSLGQGYGNTIYF
TRBD1,.,TRBJ2-7,TRBV6-6,TGTGCCAGCAGTTACTCAGACAGGGGACCCTACGAGCAGTACTTC,CASSYSDRGPYEQYF
TRBD1,.,TRBJ1-4,TRBV19,TGTGCCAGTAGTATGGGTTGGACAGGGGAGAAAAAACTGTTTTTT,CASSMGWTGEKKLFF
TRBD2,.,TRBJ2-1,TRBV5-1,TGCGCCAGCAGCTATAGTTCCGGGACTAGCGGTTCGAGCTCCTACAATGAGCAGTTCTTC,CASSYSSGTSGSSSYNEQFF
.,.,TRBJ1-1,TRBV28,TGTGCCAGCAGTCCCTTCGGGTGGGTGAACACTGAAGCTTTCTTT,CASSPFGWVNTEAFF
.,.,TRBJ2-5,TRBV20-1,TGCAGTGCTCCCGAGCGTAAGACCCAGTACTTC,CSAPERKTQYF
.,once,TRBJ2-7,TRBV5-1,TGCGCCAGCAGCTTGGTCGGGGACAACTACGAGCAGTACTTC,CASSLVGDNYEQYF
.,.,TRBJ1-4,TRBV29-1,TGCAGCGCCCTCCGGGACGGAGCAACTAATGAAAAACTGTTTTTT,CSALRDGATNEKLFF
TRBD1,.,TRBJ1-1,TRBV10-3,TGTGCCAGCACCCCGACAGGGAGTTACACTGAAGCTTTCTTT,CASTPTGSYTEAFF
.,.,TRBJ2-2,TRBV7-9,TGTGCCAGCAGCTTACACGGGGATACCGGGGAGCTGTTTTTT,CASSLHGDTGELFF
.,many,TRBJ1-5,TRBV4-2,TGTGCCAGCAGCCAAGATCCGGTAGGGAATCAGCCCCAGCATTTT,CASSQDPVGNQPQHF
.,.,TRBJ1-2,TRBV4-2,TGTGCCAGCAGCCAAGAGGGATCGAAGCTAAGCTATGGCTACACCTTC,CASSQEGSKLSYGYTF
TRBD1,.,TRBJ1-2,TRBV28,TGTGCCAGCAGTCCGGGACAGGCTATAAACTATGGCTACACCTTC,CASSPGQAINYGYTF
.,.,TRBJ2-7,TRBV13,TGTGCCAGCAGCCCTCAGGGGCAGGGGACCTCCTACGAGCAGTACTTC,CASSPQGQGTSYEQYF
.,.,TRBJ2-5,TRBV7-8,TGTGCCAGCAGCTTATGGGCAGGGTCCACGGGTAAAGGCGAGACCCAGTACTTC,CASSLWAGSTGKGETQYF
.,.,TRBJ1-3,TRBV6-1,TGTGCCAGCAGGGCAGGCGGCTCTGGAAACACCATATATTTT,CASRAGGSGNTIYF
TRBD1,.,TRBJ1-2,TRBV5-6,TGTGCCAGCAGCTCACCGGGACAGGGCAACTATGGCTACACCTTC,CASSSPGQGNYGYTF
.,.,TRBJ2-5,TRBV11-2,TGTGCCAGCAGCTCGAGCGGCCTCCAAGAGACCCAGTACTTC,CASSSSGLQETQYF
.,.,TRBJ1-4,TRBV27,TGTGCCAGCAGTTCGCAGGGACCCTACTTTGCAACTAATGAAAAACTGTTTTTT,CASSSQGPYFATNEKLFF
.,.,TRBJ2-7,TRBV18,TGTGCCAGCTCACCGGGAGAAGAAAGGAGCTACGAGCAGTACTTC,CASSPGEERSYEQYF
.,.,TRBJ2-2,TRBV2,TGTGCCAGCAGTGCCAGGGAGGACACCGGGGAGCTGTTTTTT,CASSAREDTGELFF
.,once,TRBJ2-7,TRBV18,TGTGCCAGCTCACCACCGAGCGGTATGTACGAGCAGTACTTC,CASSPPSGMYEQYF